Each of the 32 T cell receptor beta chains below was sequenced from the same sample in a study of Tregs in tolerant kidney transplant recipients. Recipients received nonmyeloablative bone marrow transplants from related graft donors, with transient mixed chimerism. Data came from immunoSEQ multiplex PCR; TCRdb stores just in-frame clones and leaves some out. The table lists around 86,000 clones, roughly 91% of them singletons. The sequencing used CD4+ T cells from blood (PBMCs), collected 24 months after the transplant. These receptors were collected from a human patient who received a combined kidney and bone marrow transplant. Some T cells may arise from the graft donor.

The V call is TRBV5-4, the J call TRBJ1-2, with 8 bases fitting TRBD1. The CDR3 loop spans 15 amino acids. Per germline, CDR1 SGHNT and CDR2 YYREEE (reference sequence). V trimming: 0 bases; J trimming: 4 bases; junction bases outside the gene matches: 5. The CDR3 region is CASSLAWTGIYGYTF. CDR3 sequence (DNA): TGTGCCAGCAGCTTGGCCTGGACAGGGATCTATGGCTACACCTTC.

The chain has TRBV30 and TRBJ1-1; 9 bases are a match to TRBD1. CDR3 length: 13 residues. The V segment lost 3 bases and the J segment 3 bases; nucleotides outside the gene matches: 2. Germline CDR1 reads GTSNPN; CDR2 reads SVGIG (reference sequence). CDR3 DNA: TGTGCCTGGAGAGACAGGGGGGACACTGAAGCTTTCTTT. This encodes CAWRDRGDTEAFF.

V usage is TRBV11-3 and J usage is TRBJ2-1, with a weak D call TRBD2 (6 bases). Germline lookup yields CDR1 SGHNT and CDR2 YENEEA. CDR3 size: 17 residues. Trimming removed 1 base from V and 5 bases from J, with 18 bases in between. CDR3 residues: CASSLGLAPDFNNEQFF. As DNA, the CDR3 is TGTGCCAGCAGCTTAGGGCTAGCGCCAGATTTTAACAATGAGCAGTTCTTC.

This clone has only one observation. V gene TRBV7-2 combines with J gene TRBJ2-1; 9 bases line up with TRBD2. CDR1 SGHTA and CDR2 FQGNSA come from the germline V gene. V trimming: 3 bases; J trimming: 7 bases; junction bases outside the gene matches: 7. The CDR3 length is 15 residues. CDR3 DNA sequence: TGTGCCAGCAGCTTGAGCGGGGGGCAAGGTAATGAGCAGTTCTTC. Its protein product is CASSLSGGQGNEQFF.

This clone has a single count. The CDR3 DNA reads TGTGCCAGCAGCTTGGGCTTAGCGGGAGAGACCCAGTACTTC. It encodes CASSLGLAGETQYF. The gene calls are TRBV5-4 and TRBJ2-5; 7 bases fit TRBD2. In germline, CDR1 is SGHNT, CDR2 YYREEE (reference sequence). This CDR3 contains 14 residues. J gave up 4 bases and V 0 bases, and 3 bases lay outside the gene matches.

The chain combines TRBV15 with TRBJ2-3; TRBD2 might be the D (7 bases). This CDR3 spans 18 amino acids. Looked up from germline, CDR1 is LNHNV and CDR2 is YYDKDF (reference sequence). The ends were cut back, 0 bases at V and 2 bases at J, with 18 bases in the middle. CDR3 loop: CATSRERGGITNTDTQYF. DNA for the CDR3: TGTGCCACCAGCAGAGAAAGGGGGGGCATTACTAACACAGATACGCAGTATTTT.

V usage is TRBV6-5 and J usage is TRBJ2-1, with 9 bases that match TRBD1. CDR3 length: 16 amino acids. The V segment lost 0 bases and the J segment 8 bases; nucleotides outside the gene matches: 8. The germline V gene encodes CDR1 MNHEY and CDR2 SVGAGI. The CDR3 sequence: CASSYSGGQGLYEQFF. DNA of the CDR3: TGTGCCAGCAGTTACTCTGGGGGACAGGGACTTTATGAGCAGTTCTTC.

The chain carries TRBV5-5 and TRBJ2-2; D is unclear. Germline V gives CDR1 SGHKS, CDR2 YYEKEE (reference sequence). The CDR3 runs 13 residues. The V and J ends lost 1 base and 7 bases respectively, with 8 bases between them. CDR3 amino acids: CASSLLLNGELFF. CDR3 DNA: TGTGCCAGCAGCTTGCTCTTAAACGGGGAGCTGTTTTTT.

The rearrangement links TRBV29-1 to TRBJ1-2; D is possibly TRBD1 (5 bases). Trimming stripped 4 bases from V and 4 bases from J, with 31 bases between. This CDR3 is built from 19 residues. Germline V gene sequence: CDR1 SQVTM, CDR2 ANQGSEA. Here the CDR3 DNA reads TGCAGCGTTGGAGGACGGTGGGAACAGCAGGGAGGGCCTATCTATGGCTACACCTTC. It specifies CSVGGRWEQQGGPIYGYTF.

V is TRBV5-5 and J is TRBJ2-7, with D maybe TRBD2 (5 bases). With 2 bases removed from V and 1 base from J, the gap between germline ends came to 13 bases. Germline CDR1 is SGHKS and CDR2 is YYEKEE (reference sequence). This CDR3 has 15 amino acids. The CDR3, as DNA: TGTGCCAGCAGCTTTTACGGTAGCGCATCCTACGAGCAGTACTTC. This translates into CASSFYGSASYEQYF.

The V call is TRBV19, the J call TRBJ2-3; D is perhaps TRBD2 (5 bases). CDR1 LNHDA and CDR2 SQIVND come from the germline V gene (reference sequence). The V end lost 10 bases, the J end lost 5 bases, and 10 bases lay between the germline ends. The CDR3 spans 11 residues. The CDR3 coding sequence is TGTGCCACCGCTGCGGGAGATACGCAGTATTTT. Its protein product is CATAAGDTQYF.

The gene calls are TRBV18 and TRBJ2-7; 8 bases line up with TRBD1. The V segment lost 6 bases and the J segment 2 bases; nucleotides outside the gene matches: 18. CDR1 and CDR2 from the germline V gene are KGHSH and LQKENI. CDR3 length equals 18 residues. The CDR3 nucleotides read TGTGCCAGCTCGCCCTTAGCCGTAACCGGGACAGGACCCTACGAGCAGTACTTC. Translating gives CASSPLAVTGTGPYEQYF.

CDR3: CASSKEAGIAGELFF. For the CDR3, the DNA is TGCGCCAGCAGCAAGGAGGCGGGGATAGCCGGGGAGCTGTTTTTT. The chain employs TRBV5-1 and TRBJ2-2, with D perhaps matching TRBD2 (6 bases). Trimming cost V 4 bases and J 6 bases, with 16 bases left between them. Germline loops: CDR1 SGHRS, CDR2 YFSETQ. The CDR3 has 15 residues.

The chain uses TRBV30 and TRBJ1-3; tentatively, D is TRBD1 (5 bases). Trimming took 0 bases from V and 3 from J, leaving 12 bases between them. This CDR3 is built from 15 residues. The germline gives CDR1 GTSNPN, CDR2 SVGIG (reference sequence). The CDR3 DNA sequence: TGTGCCTGGAGTGTACTGGGGGGGTATGGAAACACCATATATTTT. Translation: CAWSVLGGYGNTIYF.

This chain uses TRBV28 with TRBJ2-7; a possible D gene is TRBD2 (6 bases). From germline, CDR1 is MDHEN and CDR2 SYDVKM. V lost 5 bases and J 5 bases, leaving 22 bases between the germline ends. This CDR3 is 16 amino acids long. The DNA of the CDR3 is TGTGCCAGCAGTCCAAGTTTGAGTGGGGGACTGGACGAGCAGTACTTC. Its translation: CASSPSLSGGLDEQYF.

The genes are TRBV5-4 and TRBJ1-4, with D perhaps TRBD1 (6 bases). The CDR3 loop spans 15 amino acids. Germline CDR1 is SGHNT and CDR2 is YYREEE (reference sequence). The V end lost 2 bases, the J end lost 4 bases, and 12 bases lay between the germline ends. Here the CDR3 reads CASSFATGSNEKLFF. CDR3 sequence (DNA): TGTGCCAGCAGCTTCGCGACAGGCAGTAATGAAAAACTGTTTTTT.

In DNA, the CDR3 is TGCGCCAGCAGCCCGGGACTAGCGGGAGTCGAGACCCAGTACTTC. This sequence encodes CASSPGLAGVETQYF. This chain uses TRBV5-1 with TRBJ2-5, with TRBD2 identical over 14 bases. Germline V gene lookup returns CDR1 SGHRS and CDR2 YFSETQ. This CDR3 comprises 15 residues. V lost 4 bases to trimming and J lost 5 bases; unmatched junction nucleotides: 4.

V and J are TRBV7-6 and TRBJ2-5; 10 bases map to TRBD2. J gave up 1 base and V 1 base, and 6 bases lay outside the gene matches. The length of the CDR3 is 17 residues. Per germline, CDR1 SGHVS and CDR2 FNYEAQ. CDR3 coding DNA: TGTGCCAGCAGCTTAGTTTCCTCTAGCGGGGGCCAAGAGACCCAGTACTTC. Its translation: CASSLVSSSGGQETQYF.

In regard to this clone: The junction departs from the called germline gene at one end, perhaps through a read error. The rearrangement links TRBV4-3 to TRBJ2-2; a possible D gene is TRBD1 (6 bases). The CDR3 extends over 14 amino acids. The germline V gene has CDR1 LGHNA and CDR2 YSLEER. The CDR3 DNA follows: TGCGCCAGCAGCCAAGAAGAGGGTCGAGGGGGGCTGTTTTTT. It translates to CASSQEEGRGGLFF.

The CDR3 region has the DNA TGCGCCAGCAGCCAAGGTTACCTAGCGGTCCAAGAGACCCAGTACTTC. It encodes CASSQGYLAVQETQYF. The rearrangement joins TRBV4-1 to TRBJ2-5; 7 bases map to TRBD2. V shed 1 base, J shed 1 base, and the junction held 6 bases outside the gene matches. There are 16 residues in the CDR3. The germline gives CDR1 MGHRA, CDR2 YSYEKL.

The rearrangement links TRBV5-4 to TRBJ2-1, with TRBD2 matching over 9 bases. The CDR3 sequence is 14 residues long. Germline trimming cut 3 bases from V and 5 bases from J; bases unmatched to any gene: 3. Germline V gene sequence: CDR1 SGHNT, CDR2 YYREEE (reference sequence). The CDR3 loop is CASSSKREDNEQFF. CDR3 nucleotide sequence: TGTGCCAGCAGCTCCAAGCGGGAGGACAATGAGCAGTTCTTC.

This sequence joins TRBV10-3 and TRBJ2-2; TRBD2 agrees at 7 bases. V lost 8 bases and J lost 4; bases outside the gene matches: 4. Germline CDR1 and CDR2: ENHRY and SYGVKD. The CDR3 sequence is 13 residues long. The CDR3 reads CAISGGFTGELFF. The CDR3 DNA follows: TGTGCCATCTCGGGGGGTTTCACCGGGGAGCTGTTTTTT.

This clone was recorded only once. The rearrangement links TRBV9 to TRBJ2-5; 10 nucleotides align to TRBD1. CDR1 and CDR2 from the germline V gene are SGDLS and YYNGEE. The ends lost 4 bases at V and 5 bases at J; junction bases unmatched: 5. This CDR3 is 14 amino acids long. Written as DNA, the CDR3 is TGTGCCAGCAGCACGACAGGGGGCTGGGAGACCCAGTACTTC. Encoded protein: CASSTTGGWETQYF.

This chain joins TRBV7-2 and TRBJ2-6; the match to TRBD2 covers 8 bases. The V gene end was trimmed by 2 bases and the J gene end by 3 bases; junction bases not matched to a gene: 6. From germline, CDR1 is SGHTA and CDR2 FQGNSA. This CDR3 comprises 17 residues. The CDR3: CASSLSGGGNGANVLTF. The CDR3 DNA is TGTGCCAGCAGCTTATCAGGCGGGGGGAATGGGGCCAACGTCCTGACTTTC. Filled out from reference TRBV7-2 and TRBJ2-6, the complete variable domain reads GAGVSQSPSNKVTEKGKDVELRCDPISGHTALYWYRQSLGQGLEFLIYFQGNSAPDKSGLPSDRFSAERTGGSVSTLTIQRTQQEDSAVYLCASSLSGGGNGANVLTFGAGSRLTVL.

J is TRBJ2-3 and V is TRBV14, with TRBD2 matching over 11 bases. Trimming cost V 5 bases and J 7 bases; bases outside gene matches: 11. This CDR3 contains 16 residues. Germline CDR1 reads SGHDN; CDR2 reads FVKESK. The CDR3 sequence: CASSSKLAGVGNTQYF. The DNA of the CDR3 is TGTGCCAGCAGCTCTAAACTAGCGGGAGTGGGAAATACGCAGTATTTT.

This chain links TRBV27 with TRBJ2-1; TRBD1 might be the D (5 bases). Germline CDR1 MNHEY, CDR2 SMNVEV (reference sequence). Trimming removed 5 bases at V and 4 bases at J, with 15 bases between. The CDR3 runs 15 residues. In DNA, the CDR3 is TGTGCCAGCAGTCGTGGGCAGGGCCTATACAATGAGCAGTTCTTC. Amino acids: CASSRGQGLYNEQFF.

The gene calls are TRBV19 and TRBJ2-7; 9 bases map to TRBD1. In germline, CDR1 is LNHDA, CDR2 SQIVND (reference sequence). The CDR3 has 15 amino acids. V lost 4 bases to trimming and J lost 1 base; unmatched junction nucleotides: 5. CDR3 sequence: CASSTQGAGSYEQYF. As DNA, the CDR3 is TGTGCCAGTAGTACACAGGGGGCGGGATCCTACGAGCAGTACTTC.

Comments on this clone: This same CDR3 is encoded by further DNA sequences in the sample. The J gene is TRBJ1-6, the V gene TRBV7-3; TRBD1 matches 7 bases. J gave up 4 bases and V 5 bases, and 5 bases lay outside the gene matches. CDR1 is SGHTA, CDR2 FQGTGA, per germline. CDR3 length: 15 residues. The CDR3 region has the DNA TGTGCCAGCAGCCTCCGGGACAGATATAATTCACCCCTCCACTTT. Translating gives CASSLRDRYNSPLHF.

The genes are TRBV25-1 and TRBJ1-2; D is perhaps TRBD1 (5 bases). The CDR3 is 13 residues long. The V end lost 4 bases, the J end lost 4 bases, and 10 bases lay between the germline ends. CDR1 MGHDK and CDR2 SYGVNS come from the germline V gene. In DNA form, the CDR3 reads TGTGCCAGCAGTGGAGTTCAGGGCTATGGCTACACCTTC. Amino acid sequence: CASSGVQGYGYTF.

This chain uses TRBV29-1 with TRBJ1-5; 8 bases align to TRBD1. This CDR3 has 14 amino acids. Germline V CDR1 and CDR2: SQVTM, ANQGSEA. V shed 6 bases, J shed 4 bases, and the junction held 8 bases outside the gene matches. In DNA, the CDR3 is TGCAGCGTGCAACTAACAGGGGGAAATCAGCCCCAGCATTTT. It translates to CSVQLTGGNQPQHF.

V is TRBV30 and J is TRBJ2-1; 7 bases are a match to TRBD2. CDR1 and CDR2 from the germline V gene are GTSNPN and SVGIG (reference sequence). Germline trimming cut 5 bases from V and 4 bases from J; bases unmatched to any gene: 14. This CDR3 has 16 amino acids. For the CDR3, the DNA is TGTGCCTGGGCCGAAGGGAGGGCCCCCCCTTACAATGAGCAGTTCTTC. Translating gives CAWAEGRAPPYNEQFF.

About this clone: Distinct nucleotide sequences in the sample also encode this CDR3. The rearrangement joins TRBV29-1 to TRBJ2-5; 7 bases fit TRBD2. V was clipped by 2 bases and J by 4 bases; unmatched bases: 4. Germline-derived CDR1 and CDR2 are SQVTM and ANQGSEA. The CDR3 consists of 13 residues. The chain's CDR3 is CSVESGGGETQYF. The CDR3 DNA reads TGCAGCGTTGAATCGGGGGGTGGAGAGACCCAGTACTTC.